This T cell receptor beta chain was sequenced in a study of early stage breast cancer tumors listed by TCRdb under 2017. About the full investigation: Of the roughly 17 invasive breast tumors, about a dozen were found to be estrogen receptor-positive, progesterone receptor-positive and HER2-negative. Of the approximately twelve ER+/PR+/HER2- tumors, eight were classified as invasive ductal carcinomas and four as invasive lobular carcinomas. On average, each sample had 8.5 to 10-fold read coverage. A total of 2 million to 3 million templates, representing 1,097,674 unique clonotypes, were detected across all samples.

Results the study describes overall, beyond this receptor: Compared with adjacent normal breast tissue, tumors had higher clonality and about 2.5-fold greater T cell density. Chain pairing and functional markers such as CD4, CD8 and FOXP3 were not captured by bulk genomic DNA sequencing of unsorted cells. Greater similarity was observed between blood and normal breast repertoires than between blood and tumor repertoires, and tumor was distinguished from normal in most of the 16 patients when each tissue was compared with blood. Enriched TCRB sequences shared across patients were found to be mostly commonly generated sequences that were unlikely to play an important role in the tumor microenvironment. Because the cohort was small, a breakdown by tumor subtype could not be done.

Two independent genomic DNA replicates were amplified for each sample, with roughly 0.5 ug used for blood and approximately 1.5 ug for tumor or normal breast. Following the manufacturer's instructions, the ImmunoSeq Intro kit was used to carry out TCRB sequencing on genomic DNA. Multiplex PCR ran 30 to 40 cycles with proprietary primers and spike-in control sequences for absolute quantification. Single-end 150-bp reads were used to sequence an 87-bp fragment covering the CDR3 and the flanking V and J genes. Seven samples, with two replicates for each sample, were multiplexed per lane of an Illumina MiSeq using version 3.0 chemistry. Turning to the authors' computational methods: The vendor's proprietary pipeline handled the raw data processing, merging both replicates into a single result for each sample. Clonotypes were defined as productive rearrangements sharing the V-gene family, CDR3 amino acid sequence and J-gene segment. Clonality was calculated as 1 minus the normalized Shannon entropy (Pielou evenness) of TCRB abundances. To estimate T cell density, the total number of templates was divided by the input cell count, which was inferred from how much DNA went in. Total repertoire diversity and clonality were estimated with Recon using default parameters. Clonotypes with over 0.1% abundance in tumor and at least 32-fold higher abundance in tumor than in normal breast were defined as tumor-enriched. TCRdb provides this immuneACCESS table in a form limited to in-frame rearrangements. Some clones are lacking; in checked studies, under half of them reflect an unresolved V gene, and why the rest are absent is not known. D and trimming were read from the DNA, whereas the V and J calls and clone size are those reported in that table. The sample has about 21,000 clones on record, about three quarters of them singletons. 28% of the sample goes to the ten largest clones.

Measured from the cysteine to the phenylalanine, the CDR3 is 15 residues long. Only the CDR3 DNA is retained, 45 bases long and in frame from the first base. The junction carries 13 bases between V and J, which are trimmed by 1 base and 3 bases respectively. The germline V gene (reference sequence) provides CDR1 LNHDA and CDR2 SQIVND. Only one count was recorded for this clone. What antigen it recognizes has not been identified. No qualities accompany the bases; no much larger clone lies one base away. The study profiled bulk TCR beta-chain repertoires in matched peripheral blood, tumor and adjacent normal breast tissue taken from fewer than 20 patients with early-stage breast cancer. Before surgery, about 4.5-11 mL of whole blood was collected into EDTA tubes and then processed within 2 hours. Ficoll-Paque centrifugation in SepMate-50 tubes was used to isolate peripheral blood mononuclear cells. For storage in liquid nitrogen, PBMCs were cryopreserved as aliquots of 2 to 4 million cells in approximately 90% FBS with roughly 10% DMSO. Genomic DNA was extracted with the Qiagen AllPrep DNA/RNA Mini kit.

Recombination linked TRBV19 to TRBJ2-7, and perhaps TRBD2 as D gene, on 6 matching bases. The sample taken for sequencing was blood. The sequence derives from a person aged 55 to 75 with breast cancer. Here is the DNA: TGTGCCAGTAGTATAGGGACCATGGGGGGCTACGAGCAGTACTTC. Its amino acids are CASSIGTMGGYEQYF.